This record covers a single T cell receptor beta chain. This record belongs to a study of blood T cell repertoires in COVID-19. The table came from immunoSEQ multiplex PCR; TCRdb's copy has only in-frame clones and leaves some out. The sample includes tens of thousands of clones, approximately 90% of them seen just once. This CDR3 contains 16 residues. Germline-derived CDR1 and CDR2 are MDHEN and SYDVKM. J gave up 4 bases and V 2 bases, and 6 bases lay outside the gene matches. Sequenced sample: peripheral blood. The V and J genes are TRBV28 and TRBJ2-4; 9 positions match TRBD1. The sequence was collected from a woman of 80 years or more with active COVID-19. The CDR3 reads CASSLRGTGLKNIQYF. The CDR3 bases are TGTGCCAGCAGTTTAAGGGGGACAGGGCTGAAAAACATTCAGTACTTC.